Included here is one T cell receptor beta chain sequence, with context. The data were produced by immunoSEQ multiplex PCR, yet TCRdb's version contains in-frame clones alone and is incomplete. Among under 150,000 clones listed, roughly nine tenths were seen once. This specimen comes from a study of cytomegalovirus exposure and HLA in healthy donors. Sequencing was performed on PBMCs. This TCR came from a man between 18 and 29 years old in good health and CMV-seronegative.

The CDR3 region is CASSLDTNTEAFF. In nucleotides, the CDR3 is TGTGCCAGCAGTCTCGACACGAACACTGAAGCTTTCTTT. The V gene is TRBV7-7, the J gene TRBJ1-1, with unresolved D. Deletions cut 6 bases from V and 1 base from J, with 9 bases between. CDR1 SSHAT and CDR2 FNYEAQ come from the germline V gene (reference sequence). CDR3 length: 13 residues.